This T cell receptor (beta chain) is drawn from a study of blood T cells in healthy people across ages. Study-wide background: Template switching captured about one barcoded beta molecule per two T cells. Overall study results and limits: With age, beta diversity per million T cells declined roughly linearly, significantly by roughly 40. Researchers deemed the diversity estimates from one million T cells underestimates. Long-lived donors exceeded aged donors in naive CD4+ cells and diversity.

Regarding this clonotype: The antigen is undetermined.

This CDR3 is 13 amino acids long. V gave up 1 base and J gave up 6 bases, with 10 bases separating them. Germline values: CDR1 SGHVS, CDR2 FQNEAQ. The second PCR ran roughly 6 to 11 cycles with a sample-barcoded 5' primer and J-beta primers. A single record per CDR3 protein comes from TCRdb applying MiXCR to the 5' RACE reads. The sample includes approximately 350,000 distinct CDR3 sequences, about half seen only once; the top ten take 45% to 65%. The receptor's source is a man aged 55 to 69 in good health. This chain links TRBV7-8 with TRBJ2-7; D is uncertain. What was sequenced was blood. CDR3: CASSLVGVGEQYF. The DNA for the CDR3 is TGTGCCAGCAGCTTAGTTGGGGTTGGCGAGCAGTACTTC.